This TCR beta chain was profiled in a study of beta chain features in type 1 diabetes. Overall study context: Across the samples, some 99 million sorted cells were examined in total. Notes on the study in general: All four CD4+ subsets of Type 1 diabetes patients contained TCRB CDR3s that were moderately but significantly shorter.

Central memory, naive, regulatory and stem cell-like memory CD4+ cells were sorted by CD45RO/CCR7/CD25/CD127/CD95/CD27. In regard to this clone: The antigen remains unidentified.

The entirety of the isolated RNA underwent reverse transcription, so expressed TCRB transcripts were sequenced. TCRdb's table, derived via immunoSEQ multiplex PCR, lists solely in-frame clones and lacks some. The data show about 260,000 clones, with 20% seen just once and about 0.027% held by the top ten. The TCR was taken from a woman in her thirties or forties with type 1 diabetes. Sequencing input: naive CD4+ T cells from blood.

The CDR3 here is CASSLGPGDQPQHF. For the CDR3, the DNA is TGTGCCAGCAGCTTAGGGCCAGGGGATCAGCCCCAGCATTTT. The rearrangement joins TRBV7-9 to TRBJ1-5; a weak D match, TRBD1 (6 bases). Germline V gives CDR1 SEHNR, CDR2 FQNEAQ (reference sequence). The length of the CDR3 is 14 residues. Trimming removed 1 base at V and 5 bases at J, with 9 bases between.